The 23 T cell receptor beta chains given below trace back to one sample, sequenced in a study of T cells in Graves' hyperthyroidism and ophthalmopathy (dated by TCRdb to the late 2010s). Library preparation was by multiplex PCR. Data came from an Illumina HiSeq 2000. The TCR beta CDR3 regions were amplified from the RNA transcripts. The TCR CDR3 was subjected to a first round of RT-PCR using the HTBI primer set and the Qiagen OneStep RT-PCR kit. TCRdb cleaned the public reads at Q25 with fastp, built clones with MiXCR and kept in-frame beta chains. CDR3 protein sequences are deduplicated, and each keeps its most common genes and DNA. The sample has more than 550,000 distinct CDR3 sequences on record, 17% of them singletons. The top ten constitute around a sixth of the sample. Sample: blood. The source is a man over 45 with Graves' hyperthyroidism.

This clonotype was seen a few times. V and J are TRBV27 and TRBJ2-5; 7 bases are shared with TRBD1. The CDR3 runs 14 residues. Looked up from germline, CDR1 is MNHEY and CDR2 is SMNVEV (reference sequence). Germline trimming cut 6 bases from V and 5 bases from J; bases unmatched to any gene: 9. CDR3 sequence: CASRDNRGEETQYF. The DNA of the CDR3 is TGTGCCAGCAGGGACAACAGGGGAGAGGAGACCCAGTACTTC.

CDR3 sequence: CASSVENREREQFF. CDR3 nucleotides: TGTGCCAGCAGCGTAGAGAACAGGGAGCGTGAGCAGTTCTTC. The chain has TRBV9 and TRBJ2-1; maybe TRBD1 (6 bases). The CDR3 loop spans 14 amino acids. The V end lost 0 bases, the J end lost 9 bases, and 13 bases lay between the germline ends. Germline values: CDR1 SGDLS, CDR2 YYNGEE.

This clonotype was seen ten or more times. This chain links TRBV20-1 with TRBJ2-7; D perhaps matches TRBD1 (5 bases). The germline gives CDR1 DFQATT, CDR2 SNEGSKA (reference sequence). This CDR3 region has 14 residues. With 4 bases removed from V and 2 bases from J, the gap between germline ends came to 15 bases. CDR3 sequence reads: CSATSRQGTYEQYF. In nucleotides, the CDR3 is TGCAGTGCTACCTCACGGCAGGGTACCTACGAGCAGTACTTC.

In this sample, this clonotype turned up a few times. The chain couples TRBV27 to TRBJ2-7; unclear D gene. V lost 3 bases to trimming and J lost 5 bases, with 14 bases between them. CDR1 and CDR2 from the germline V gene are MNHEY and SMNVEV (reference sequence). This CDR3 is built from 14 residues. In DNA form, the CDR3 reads TGTGCCAGCAGTTTTACTTCTACCTACGACGAGCAGTACTTC. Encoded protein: CASSFTSTYDEQYF.

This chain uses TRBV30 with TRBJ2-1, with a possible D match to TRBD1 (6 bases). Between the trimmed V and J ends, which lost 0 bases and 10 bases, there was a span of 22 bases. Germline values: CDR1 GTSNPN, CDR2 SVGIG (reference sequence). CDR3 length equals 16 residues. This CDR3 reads CAWSVISLRDKGEQFF. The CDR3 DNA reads TGTGCCTGGAGTGTGATTTCTCTCCGGGACAAAGGAGAGCAGTTCTTC.

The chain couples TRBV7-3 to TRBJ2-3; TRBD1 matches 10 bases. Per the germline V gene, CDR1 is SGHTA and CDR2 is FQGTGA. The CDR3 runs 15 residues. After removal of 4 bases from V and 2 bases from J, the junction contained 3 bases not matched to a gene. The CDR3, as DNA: TGTGCCAGCAGCTCGGGGACAGGGGTCACAGATACGCAGTATTTT. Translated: CASSSGTGVTDTQYF.

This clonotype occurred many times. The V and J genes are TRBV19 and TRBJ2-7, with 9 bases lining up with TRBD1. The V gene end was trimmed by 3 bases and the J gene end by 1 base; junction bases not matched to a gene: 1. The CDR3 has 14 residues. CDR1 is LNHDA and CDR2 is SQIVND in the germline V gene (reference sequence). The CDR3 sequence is CASSIGQGSYEQYF. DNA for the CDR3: TGTGCCAGTAGTATCGGACAGGGGTCCTACGAGCAGTACTTC.

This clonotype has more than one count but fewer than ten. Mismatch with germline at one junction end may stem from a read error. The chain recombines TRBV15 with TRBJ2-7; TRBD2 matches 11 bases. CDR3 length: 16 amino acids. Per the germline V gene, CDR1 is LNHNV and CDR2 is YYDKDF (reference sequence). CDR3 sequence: CATSRPGLADSYKQYF. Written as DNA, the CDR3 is TGTGCCACCAGCAGACCGGGACTAGCGGATTCCTACAAGCAGTACTTC.

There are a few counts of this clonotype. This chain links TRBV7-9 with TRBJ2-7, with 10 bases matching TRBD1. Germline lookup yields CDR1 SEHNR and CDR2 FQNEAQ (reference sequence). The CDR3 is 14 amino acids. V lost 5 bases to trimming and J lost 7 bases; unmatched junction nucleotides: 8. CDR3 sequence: CASSPDRGIGEQYF. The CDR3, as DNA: TGTGCCAGCAGCCCGGACAGGGGGATTGGAGAGCAGTACTTC. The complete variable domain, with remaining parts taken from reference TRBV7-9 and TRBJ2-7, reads DTGVSQNPRHKITKRGQNVTFRCDPISEHNRLYWYRQTLGQGPEFLTYFQNEAQLEKSRLLSDRFSAERPKGSFSTLEIQRTEQGDSAMYLCASSPDRGIGEQYFGPGTRLTVT.

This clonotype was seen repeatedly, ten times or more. The CDR3, as DNA: TGTGCCAGCAGCTTTGAGCGCACGACGGGCTACACCTTC. Translation gives CASSFERTTGYTF. V gene TRBV11-2 combines with J gene TRBJ1-2; no clear D gene. The CDR3 is 13 amino acids. Trimming pared 3 bases from V and 8 bases from J, leaving 13 bases between. Germline lookup yields CDR1 SGHAT and CDR2 FQNNGV.

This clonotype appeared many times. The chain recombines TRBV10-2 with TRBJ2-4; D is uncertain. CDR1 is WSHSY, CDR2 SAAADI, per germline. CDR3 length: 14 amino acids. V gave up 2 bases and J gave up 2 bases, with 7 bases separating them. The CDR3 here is CASSESATKNIQYF. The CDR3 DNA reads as TGCGCCAGCAGTGAGAGTGCCACCAAAAACATTCAGTACTTC.

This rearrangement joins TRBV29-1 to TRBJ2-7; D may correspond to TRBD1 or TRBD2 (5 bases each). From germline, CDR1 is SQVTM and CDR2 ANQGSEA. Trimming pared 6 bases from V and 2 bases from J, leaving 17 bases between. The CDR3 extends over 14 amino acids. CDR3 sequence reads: CSVSGDGLTYEQYF. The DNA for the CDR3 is TGCAGCGTATCCGGGGACGGGTTGACCTACGAGCAGTACTTC.

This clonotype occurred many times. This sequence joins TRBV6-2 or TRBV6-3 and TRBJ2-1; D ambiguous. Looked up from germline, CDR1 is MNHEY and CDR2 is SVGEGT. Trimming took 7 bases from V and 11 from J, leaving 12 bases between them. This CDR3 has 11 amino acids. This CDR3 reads CASKEYEQQFF. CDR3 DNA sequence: TGTGCCAGCAAGGAGTACGAACAGCAGTTCTTC.

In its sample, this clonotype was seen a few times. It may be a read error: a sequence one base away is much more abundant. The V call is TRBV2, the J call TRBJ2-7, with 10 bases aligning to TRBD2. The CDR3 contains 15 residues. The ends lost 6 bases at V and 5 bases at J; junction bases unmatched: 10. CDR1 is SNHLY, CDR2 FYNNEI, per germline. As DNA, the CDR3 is TGTGCCAGCAGGTCCTTTAGCGGGAGGTCCCACGAGCAGTACTTC. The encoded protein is CASRSFSGRSHEQYF. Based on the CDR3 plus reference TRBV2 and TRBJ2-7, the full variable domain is EPEVTQTPSHQVTQMGQEVILRCVPISNHLYFYWYRQILGQKVEFLVSFYNNEISEKSEIFDDQFSVERPDGSNFTLKIRSTKLEDSAMYFCASRSFSGRSHEQYFGPGTRLTVT.

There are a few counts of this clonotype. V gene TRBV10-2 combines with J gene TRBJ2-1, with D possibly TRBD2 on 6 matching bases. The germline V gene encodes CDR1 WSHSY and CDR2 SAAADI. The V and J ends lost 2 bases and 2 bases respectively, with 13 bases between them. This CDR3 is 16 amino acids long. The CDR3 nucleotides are TGCGCCAGCAGTGAGATGGTAGCGGCAACCTACAATGAGCAGTTCTTC. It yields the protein CASSEMVAATYNEQFF.

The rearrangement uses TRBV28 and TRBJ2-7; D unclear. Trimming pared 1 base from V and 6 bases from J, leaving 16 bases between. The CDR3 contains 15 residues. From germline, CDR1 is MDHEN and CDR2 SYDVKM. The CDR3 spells CASSLSGWAKGEQYF. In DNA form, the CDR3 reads TGTGCCAGCAGTTTATCGGGCTGGGCTAAGGGCGAGCAGTACTTC.

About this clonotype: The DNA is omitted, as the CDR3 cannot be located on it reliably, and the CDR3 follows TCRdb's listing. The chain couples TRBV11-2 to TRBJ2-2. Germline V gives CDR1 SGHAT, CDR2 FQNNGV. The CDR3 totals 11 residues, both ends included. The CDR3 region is CASSKPGSCFF.

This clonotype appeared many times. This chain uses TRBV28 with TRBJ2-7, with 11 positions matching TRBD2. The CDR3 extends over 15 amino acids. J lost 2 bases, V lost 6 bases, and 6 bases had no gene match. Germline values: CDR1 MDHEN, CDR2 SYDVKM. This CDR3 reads CASRHTSGGAYEQYF. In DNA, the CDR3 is TGTGCCAGCAGGCATACTAGCGGGGGAGCCTACGAGCAGTACTTC.

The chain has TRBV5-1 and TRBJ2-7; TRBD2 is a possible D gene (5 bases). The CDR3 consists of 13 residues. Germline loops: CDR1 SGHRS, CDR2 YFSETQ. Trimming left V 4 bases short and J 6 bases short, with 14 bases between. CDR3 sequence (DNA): TGCGCCAGCAGCCCGGACTGGGCGGGCGAGCAGTACTTC. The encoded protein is CASSPDWAGEQYF.

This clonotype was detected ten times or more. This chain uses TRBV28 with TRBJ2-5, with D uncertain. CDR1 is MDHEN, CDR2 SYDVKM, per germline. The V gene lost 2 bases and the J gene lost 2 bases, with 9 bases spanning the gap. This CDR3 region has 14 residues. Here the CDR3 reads CASSLASLQETQYF. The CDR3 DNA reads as TGTGCCAGCAGTTTAGCGTCCTTACAAGAGACCCAGTACTTC.

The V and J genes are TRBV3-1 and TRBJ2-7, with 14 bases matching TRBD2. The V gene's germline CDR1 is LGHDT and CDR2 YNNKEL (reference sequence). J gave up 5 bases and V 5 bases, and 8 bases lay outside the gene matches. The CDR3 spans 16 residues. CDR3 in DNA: TGTGCCAGCAGCGAGGGACTAGCGGGAGAAGGCGACGAGCAGTACTTC. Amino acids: CASSEGLAGEGDEQYF.

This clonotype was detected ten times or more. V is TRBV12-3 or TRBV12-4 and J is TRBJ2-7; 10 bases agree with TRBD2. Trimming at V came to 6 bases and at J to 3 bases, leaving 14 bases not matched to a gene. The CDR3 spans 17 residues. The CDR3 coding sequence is TGTGCCAGCAGGGGACCGAGGGACGTAGCGGGAGGCTACGAGCAGTACTTC. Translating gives CASRGPRDVAGGYEQYF.

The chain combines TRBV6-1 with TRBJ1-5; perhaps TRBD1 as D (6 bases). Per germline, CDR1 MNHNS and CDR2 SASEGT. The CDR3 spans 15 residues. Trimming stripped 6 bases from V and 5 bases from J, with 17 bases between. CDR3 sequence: CASSVRTATDQPQHF. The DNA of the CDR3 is TGTGCCAGCAGCGTGAGGACAGCGACTGATCAGCCCCAGCATTTT.